The clone carrying this T cell receptor beta chain was counted a few times. This sample is part of a study of molecular identifiers for immune sequencing clone quantification. Trimming removed 6 bases from V and 0 bases from J, with 12 bases in between. The length of the CDR3 is 14 residues. The germline CDR1 and CDR2 sequences are MNHEY and SVGEGT. TCRdb re-called the PCR reads with MiXCR, one entry per CDR3 protein. The profile covers under 350,000 distinct CDR3 sequences, with about 22% appearing a single time and about 0.71% taken by the ten largest. Sequenced sample: naive CD8+ T cells from blood, with Jurkat cell RNA spiked in. Indicated subset: FACS-sorted CD8+CD4-CCR7+CD45RA+ naive T cells. The gene calls are TRBV6-2 or TRBV6-3 and TRBJ2-7; D assignment may be TRBD1 or TRBD2 (5 bases each). The TCR sequence derives from a human donor in good health. Some libraries in this study had Jurkat cell RNA spiked in. Written as DNA, the CDR3 is TGTGCCAGCAGACCGGGACCCCGCTCCTACGAGCAGTACTTC. Translating gives CASRPGPRSYEQYF.